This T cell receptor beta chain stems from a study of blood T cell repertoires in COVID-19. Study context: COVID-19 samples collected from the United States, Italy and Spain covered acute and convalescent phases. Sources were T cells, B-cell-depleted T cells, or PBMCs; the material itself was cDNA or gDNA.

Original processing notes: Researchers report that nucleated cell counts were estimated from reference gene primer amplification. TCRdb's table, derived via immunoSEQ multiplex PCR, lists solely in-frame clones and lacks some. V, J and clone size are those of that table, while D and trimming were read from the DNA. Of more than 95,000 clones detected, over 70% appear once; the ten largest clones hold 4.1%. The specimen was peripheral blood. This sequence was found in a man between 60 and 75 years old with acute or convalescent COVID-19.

CDR3 in DNA: TGTGCCAGCCCCTCGCCGGGGAACGAGCAGTACTTC. It specifies CASPSPGNEQYF. The chain carries TRBV12-3 or TRBV12-4 and TRBJ2-7; D perhaps matches TRBD2 (5 bases). The length of the CDR3 is 12 residues. Trimming left V 8 bases short and J 5 bases short, with 13 bases between.